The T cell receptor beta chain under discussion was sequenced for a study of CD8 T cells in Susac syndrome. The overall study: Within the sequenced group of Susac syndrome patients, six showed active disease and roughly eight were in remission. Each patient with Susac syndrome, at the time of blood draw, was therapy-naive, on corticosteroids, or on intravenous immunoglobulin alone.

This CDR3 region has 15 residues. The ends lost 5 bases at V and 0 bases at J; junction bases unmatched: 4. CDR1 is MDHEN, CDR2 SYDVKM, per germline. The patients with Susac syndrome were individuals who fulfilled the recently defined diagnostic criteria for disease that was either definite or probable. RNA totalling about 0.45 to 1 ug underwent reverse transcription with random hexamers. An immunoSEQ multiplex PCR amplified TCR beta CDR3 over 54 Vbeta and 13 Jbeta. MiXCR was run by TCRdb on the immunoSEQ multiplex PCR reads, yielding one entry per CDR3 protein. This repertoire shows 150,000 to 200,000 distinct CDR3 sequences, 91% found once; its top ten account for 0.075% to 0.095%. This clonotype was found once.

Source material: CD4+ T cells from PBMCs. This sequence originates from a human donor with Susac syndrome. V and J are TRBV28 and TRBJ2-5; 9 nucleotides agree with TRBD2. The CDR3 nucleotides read TGTGCCAGCAGTCAACTAGCGGGCAACCAAGAGACCCAGTACTTC. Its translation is CASSQLAGNQETQYF.